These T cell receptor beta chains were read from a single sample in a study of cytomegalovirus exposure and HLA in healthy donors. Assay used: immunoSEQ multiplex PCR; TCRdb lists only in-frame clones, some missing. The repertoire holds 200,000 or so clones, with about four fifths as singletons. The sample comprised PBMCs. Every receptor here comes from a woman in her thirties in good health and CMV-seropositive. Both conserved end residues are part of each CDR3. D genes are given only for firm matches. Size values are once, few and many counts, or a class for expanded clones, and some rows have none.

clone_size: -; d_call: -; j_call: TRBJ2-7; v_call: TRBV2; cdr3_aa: CASSSTYYEQYF; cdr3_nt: TGTGCCAGCAGCAGTACGTACTACGAGCAGTACTTC
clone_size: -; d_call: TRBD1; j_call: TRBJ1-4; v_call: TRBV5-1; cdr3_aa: CASSRRTGSATNEKLFF; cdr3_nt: TGCGCCAGCAGCCGCCGGACAGGCTCTGCAACTAATGAAAAACTGTTTTTT
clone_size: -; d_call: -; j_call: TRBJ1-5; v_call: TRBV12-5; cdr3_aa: CASGFGTTNQPQHF; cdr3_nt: TGTGCTAGTGGTTTCGGGACAACCAATCAGCCCCAGCATTTT
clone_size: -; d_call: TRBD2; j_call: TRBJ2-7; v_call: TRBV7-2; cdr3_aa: CASSLGGGGPTYEQYF; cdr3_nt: TGTGCCAGCAGCTTAGGAGGCGGGGGACCCACCTACGAGCAGTACTTC
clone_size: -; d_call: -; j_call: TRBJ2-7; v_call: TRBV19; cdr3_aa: CASSTLRSTGEQYF; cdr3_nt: TGTGCCAGTAGCACCCTTCGGAGCACGGGTGAGCAGTACTTC
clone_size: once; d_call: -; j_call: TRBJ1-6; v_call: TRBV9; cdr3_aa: CASSVAPGPTYNSPLHF; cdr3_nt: TGTGCCAGCAGCGTAGCCCCGGGTCCGACCTATAATTCACCCCTCCACTTT
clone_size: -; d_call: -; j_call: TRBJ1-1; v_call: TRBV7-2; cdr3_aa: CASSLTGWNTEAFF; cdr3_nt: TGTGCCAGCAGCCTGACGGGATGGAACACTGAAGCTTTCTTT
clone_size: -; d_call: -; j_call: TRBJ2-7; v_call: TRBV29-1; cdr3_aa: CSVEAGRYEQYF; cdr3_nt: TGCAGCGTTGAAGCAGGTCGTTACGAGCAGTACTTC
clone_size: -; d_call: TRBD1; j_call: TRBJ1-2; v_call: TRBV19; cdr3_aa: CASSIFVDRGQSGYTF; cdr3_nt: TGTGCCAGTAGTATATTTGTGGACAGGGGGCAAAGTGGCTACACCTTC
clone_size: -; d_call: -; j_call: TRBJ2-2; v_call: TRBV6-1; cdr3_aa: CASGPGVLDTGELFF; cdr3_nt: TGTGCCAGTGGCCCAGGGGTTCTCGACACCGGGGAGCTGTTTTTT
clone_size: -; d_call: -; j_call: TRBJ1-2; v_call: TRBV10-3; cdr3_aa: CAISDVAILYGYTF; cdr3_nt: TGTGCCATCAGTGATGTAGCAATCCTCTATGGCTACACCTTC
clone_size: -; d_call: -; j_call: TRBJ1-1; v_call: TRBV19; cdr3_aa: CASRNGLNTEAFF; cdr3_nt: TGTGCCAGTAGGAATGGGCTGAACACTGAAGCTTTCTTT
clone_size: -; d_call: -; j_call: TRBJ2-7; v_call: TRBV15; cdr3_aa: CATSRGSFSAGYYEQYF; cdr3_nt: TGTGCCACCAGCAGAGGGAGTTTTTCGGCAGGGTACTACGAGCAGTACTTC
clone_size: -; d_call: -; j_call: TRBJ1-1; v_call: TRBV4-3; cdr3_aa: CASSQGDAGSYPEAFF; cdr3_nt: TGCGCCAGCAGCCAAGGTGACGCAGGGTCGTATCCTGAAGCTTTCTTT
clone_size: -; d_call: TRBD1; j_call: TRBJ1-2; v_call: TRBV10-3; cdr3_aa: CAISAGGAIYGYTF; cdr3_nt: TGTGCCATCAGTGCAGGGGGCGCGATCTATGGCTACACCTTC
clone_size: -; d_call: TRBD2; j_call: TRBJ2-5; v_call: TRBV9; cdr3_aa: CASSVSRGGGETQYF; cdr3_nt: TGTGCCAGCAGCGTCTCGCGGGGGGGCGGCGAGACCCAGTACTTC
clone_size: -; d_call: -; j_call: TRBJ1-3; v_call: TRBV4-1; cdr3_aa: CASSQAVTGINGNTIYF; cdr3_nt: TGCGCCAGCAGCCAAGCGGTAACAGGGATTAACGGAAACACCATATATTTT
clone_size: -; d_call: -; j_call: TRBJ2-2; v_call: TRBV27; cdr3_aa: CASSYHFGELFF; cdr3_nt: TGTGCCAGCAGTTATCACTTCGGGGAGCTGTTTTTT
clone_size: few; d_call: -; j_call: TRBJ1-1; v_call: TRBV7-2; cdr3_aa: CASSLGRMNTEAFF; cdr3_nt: TGTGCCAGCAGCTTAGGCAGGATGAACACTGAAGCTTTCTTT
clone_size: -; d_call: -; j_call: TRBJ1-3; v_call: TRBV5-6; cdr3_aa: CASSSGLASGNTIYF; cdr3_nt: TGTGCCAGCAGCTCAGGGTTGGCCTCTGGAAACACCATATATTTT
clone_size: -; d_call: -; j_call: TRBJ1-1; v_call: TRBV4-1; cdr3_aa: CASSRSRSENTEAFF; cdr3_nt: TGCGCCAGCAGCAGATCGAGGTCGGAGAACACTGAAGCTTTCTTT
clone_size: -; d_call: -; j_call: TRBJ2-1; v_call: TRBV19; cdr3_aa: CASSIALTANNEQFF; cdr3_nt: TGTGCCAGTAGTATAGCCTTAACAGCAAACAATGAGCAGTTCTTC
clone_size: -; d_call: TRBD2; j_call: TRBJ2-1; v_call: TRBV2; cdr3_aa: CASRTSGTSSYNEQFF; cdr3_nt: TGTGCCAGCAGAACTAGCGGGACGAGCTCCTACAATGAGCAGTTCTTC
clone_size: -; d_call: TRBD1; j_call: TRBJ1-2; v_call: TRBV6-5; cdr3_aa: CASSYGGGQGMYGYTF; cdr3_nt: TGTGCCAGCAGTTATGGGGGGGGACAGGGGATGTATGGCTACACCTTC
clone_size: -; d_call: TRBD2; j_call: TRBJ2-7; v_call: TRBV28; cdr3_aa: CATAPLAESYEQYF; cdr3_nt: TGTGCCACCGCCCCACTAGCGGAGAGCTACGAGCAGTACTTC
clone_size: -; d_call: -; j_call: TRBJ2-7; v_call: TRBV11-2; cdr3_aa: CASRRPGRASYEQYF; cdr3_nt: TGTGCCAGCAGGCGACCCGGGCGGGCCTCCTACGAGCAGTACTTC
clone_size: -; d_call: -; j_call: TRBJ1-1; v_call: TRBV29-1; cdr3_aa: CSGKRGGTEAFF; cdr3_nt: TGCAGCGGGAAAAGGGGTGGCACTGAAGCTTTCTTT